A selection of T cell receptor beta chains follows, all from one sample in a study of blood T cell repertoires in COVID-19. Here immunoSEQ multiplex PCR was the method, and the copy in TCRdb shows in-frame clones only, minus some. The sample yields roughly 500,000 clones, roughly nine tenths seen once. Sequencing was carried out using PBMCs or T cells enriched from blood (not recorded which). The receptors here all came from a woman in her fifties or sixties who had recovered from COVID-19. Each CDR3 is given with its conserved first and last residue. The D gene is left open where the match is weak. A row's size may be missing; if present it is once, few, many or a size class.

clone size: .
J gene: TRBJ1-3
CDR3 length: 14
V gene: TRBV5-1
D gene: .
CDR3 protein: CASSPDTTGNTIYF
CDR3 DNA: TGCGCCAGCAGCCCGGACACGACTGGAAACACCATATATTTT

clone size: .
J gene: TRBJ2-1
CDR3 length: 14
V gene: TRBV9
D gene: .
CDR3 protein: CASSVANSYNEQFF
CDR3 DNA: TGTGCCAGCAGCGTGGCCAACTCCTACAATGAGCAGTTCTTC

clone size: .
J gene: TRBJ2-1
CDR3 length: 11
V gene: TRBV2
D gene: .
CDR3 protein: CASGTHNEQFF
CDR3 DNA: TGTGCCAGTGGCACCCACAATGAGCAGTTCTTC

clone size: .
J gene: TRBJ2-3
CDR3 length: 13
V gene: TRBV18
D gene: TRBD2
CDR3 protein: CASSGLVSDTQYF
CDR3 DNA: TGTGCCAGCTCAGGACTAGTGTCAGATACGCAGTATTTT

clone size: .
J gene: TRBJ2-3
CDR3 length: 15
V gene: TRBV28
D gene: .
CDR3 protein: CASSRRSTVTDTQYF
CDR3 DNA: TGTGCCAGCAGTCGTCGATCGACAGTCACAGATACGCAGTATTTT

clone size: .
J gene: TRBJ2-3
CDR3 length: 14
V gene: TRBV7-2
D gene: .
CDR3 protein: CASSLLVRGDTQYF
CDR3 DNA: TGTGCCAGCAGCTTATTGGTGCGGGGAGATACGCAGTATTTT

clone size: .
J gene: TRBJ2-4
CDR3 length: 14
V gene: TRBV9
D gene: TRBD1
CDR3 protein: CASSVRQGRDIQYF
CDR3 DNA: TGTGCCAGCAGCGTAAGACAGGGCAGGGACATTCAGTACTTC

clone size: once
J gene: TRBJ2-3
CDR3 length: 12
V gene: TRBV6-5
D gene: .
CDR3 protein: CASRLSTDTQYF
CDR3 DNA: TGTGCCAGCAGGTTAAGCACAGATACGCAGTATTTT

clone size: once
J gene: TRBJ1-2
CDR3 length: 13
V gene: TRBV5-8
D gene: .
CDR3 protein: CASSLLRRDGYTF
CDR3 DNA: TGTGCCAGCAGCTTGCTGCGCAGGGATGGCTACACCTTC

clone size: .
J gene: TRBJ1-6
CDR3 length: 13
V gene: TRBV6-2/TRBV6-3
D gene: .
CDR3 protein: CASSYQVDSPLHF
CDR3 DNA: TGTGCCAGCAGTTACCAGGTGGATTCACCCCTCCACTTT

clone size: .
J gene: TRBJ2-5
CDR3 length: 14
V gene: TRBV5-1
D gene: .
CDR3 protein: CASSGGGVQETQYF
CDR3 DNA: TGCGCCAGCAGCGGCGGAGGGGTTCAGGAGACCCAGTACTTC

clone size: .
J gene: TRBJ1-5
CDR3 length: 15
V gene: TRBV24-1
D gene: TRBD1
CDR3 protein: CATSDTTGASGPQHF
CDR3 DNA: TGTGCCACCAGTGATACTACAGGGGCGAGTGGGCCCCAGCATTTT

clone size: once
J gene: TRBJ1-1
CDR3 length: 13
V gene: TRBV2
D gene: .
CDR3 protein: CASRRQYYTEAFF
CDR3 DNA: TGTGCCAGCAGGAGGCAGTATTACACTGAAGCTTTCTTT

clone size: .
J gene: TRBJ1-2
CDR3 length: 11
V gene: TRBV20-1
D gene: .
CDR3 protein: CSALDTYGYTF
CDR3 DNA: TGCAGTGCGCTCGACACCTATGGCTACACCTTC

clone size: .
J gene: TRBJ1-2
CDR3 length: 14
V gene: TRBV9
D gene: .
CDR3 protein: CASSGSLADYGYTF
CDR3 DNA: TGTGCCAGCAGCGGGTCATTGGCAGACTATGGCTACACCTTC

clone size: .
J gene: TRBJ2-1
CDR3 length: 12
V gene: TRBV12-3/TRBV12-4
D gene: TRBD2
CDR3 protein: CASSSTGTNQFF
CDR3 DNA: TGTGCCAGCAGTTCGACCGGGACTAACCAGTTCTTC

clone size: .
J gene: TRBJ1-6
CDR3 length: 18
V gene: TRBV5-6
D gene: .
CDR3 protein: CASSLASLGSSYNSPLHF
CDR3 DNA: TGTGCCAGCAGCTTGGCCAGCTTGGGGAGCTCCTATAATTCACCCCTCCACTTT

clone size: once
J gene: TRBJ1-1
CDR3 length: 14
V gene: TRBV2
D gene: .
CDR3 protein: CASMGGRANTEAFF
CDR3 DNA: TGTGCCAGCATGGGGGGGAGGGCGAACACTGAAGCTTTCTTT

clone size: .
J gene: TRBJ1-2
CDR3 length: 14
V gene: TRBV7-9
D gene: .
CDR3 protein: CASQEGRLGYGYTF
CDR3 DNA: TGTGCCAGTCAGGAGGGGCGCCTCGGGTATGGCTACACCTTC

clone size: .
J gene: TRBJ2-1
CDR3 length: 16
V gene: TRBV25-1
D gene: TRBD2
CDR3 protein: CASSDFGGSSYNEQFF
CDR3 DNA: TGTGCCAGCAGTGACTTCGGGGGGAGCTCCTACAATGAGCAGTTCTTC

clone size: .
J gene: TRBJ2-3
CDR3 length: 16
V gene: TRBV24-1
D gene: TRBD1
CDR3 protein: CATSDPGQGGADTQYF
CDR3 DNA: TGTGCCACCAGTGACCCTGGACAGGGGGGCGCAGATACGCAGTATTTT

clone size: once
J gene: TRBJ2-2
CDR3 length: 14
V gene: TRBV18
D gene: .
CDR3 protein: CASSPPPNTGELFF
CDR3 DNA: TGTGCCAGCTCTCCCCCTCCGAACACCGGGGAGCTGTTTTTT

clone size: .
J gene: TRBJ1-1
CDR3 length: 14
V gene: TRBV5-1
D gene: .
CDR3 protein: CASSHRGENTEAFF
CDR3 DNA: TGCGCCAGCAGCCACCGCGGGGAGAACACTGAAGCTTTCTTT

clone size: .
J gene: TRBJ2-1
CDR3 length: 13
V gene: TRBV4-1
D gene: .
CDR3 protein: CASSQVGGNEQFF
CDR3 DNA: TGCGCCAGCAGCCAAGTGGGAGGCAATGAGCAGTTCTTC

clone size: .
J gene: TRBJ1-2
CDR3 length: 14
V gene: TRBV28
D gene: .
CDR3 protein: CASSLREGRYGYTF
CDR3 DNA: TGTGCCAGCAGTTTACGGGAAGGGAGGTATGGCTACACCTTC

clone size: .
J gene: TRBJ2-2
CDR3 length: 17
V gene: TRBV27
D gene: .
CDR3 protein: CASSLSPGGADTGELFF
CDR3 DNA: TGTGCCAGCAGTTTATCGCCCGGGGGTGCCGACACCGGGGAGCTGTTTTTT

clone size: .
J gene: TRBJ2-5
CDR3 length: 17
V gene: TRBV27
D gene: TRBD2
CDR3 protein: CASSPLSGTSGGETQYF
CDR3 DNA: TGTGCCAGCAGTCCTCTCTCCGGGACTAGCGGGGGGGAGACCCAGTACTTC

clone size: .
J gene: TRBJ2-3
CDR3 length: 15
V gene: TRBV5-5
D gene: TRBD2
CDR3 protein: CASSLGPAGVDTQYF
CDR3 DNA: TGTGCCAGCAGCTTGGGCCCAGCGGGGGTAGATACGCAGTATTTT

clone size: .
J gene: TRBJ1-5
CDR3 length: 15
V gene: TRBV27
D gene: .
CDR3 protein: CASSPSPTVDQPQHF
CDR3 DNA: TGTGCCAGCAGTCCATCCCCCACTGTCGATCAGCCCCAGCATTTT

clone size: once
J gene: TRBJ2-3
CDR3 length: 16
V gene: TRBV28
D gene: .
CDR3 protein: CASSSIYGQIEDTQYF
CDR3 DNA: TGTGCCAGCAGTTCAATCTACGGACAGATTGAAGATACGCAGTATTTT

clone size: .
J gene: TRBJ1-6
CDR3 length: 16
V gene: TRBV3-1/TRBV3-2
D gene: TRBD1
CDR3 protein: CASSRNTGGSNSPLHF
CDR3 DNA: TGTGCCAGCAGCCGCAATACAGGGGGTAGTAATTCACCCCTCCACTTT

clone size: .
J gene: TRBJ2-7
CDR3 length: 14
V gene: TRBV5-1
D gene: TRBD1
CDR3 protein: CASTEQGSSYEQYF
CDR3 DNA: TGCGCCAGCACAGAACAGGGGAGCTCCTACGAGCAGTACTTC

clone size: .
J gene: TRBJ2-3
CDR3 length: 14
V gene: TRBV2
D gene: TRBD2
CDR3 protein: CASRERGVTDTQYF
CDR3 DNA: TGTGCCAGCAGGGAGCGGGGAGTCACAGATACGCAGTATTTT

clone size: .
J gene: TRBJ1-2
CDR3 length: 14
V gene: TRBV6-5
D gene: TRBD1
CDR3 protein: CASSPTGPVYGYTF
CDR3 DNA: TGTGCCAGCAGCCCGACAGGGCCCGTTTATGGCTACACCTTC

clone size: .
J gene: TRBJ2-3
CDR3 length: 18
V gene: TRBV11-3
D gene: TRBD2
CDR3 protein: CASSPSSGGGFGTDTQYF
CDR3 DNA: TGTGCCAGCAGCCCCTCTAGCGGGGGGGGCTTCGGCACAGATACGCAGTATTTT

clone size: .
J gene: TRBJ1-2
CDR3 length: 16
V gene: TRBV7-9
D gene: TRBD1
CDR3 protein: CASSPTLGQGAGGYTF
CDR3 DNA: TGTGCCAGCAGCCCCACGCTGGGACAGGGGGCGGGTGGCTACACCTTC

clone size: .
J gene: TRBJ1-1
CDR3 length: 14
V gene: TRBV28
D gene: TRBD1
CDR3 protein: CASRQGGRGTEAFF
CDR3 DNA: TGTGCCAGCAGACAAGGGGGCCGTGGCACTGAAGCTTTCTTT

clone size: .
J gene: TRBJ2-1
CDR3 length: 15
V gene: TRBV5-1
D gene: TRBD2
CDR3 protein: CASSLPSGVGNEQFF
CDR3 DNA: TGCGCCAGCAGCTTACCTAGCGGGGTAGGCAATGAGCAGTTCTTC

clone size: .
J gene: TRBJ1-2
CDR3 length: 16
V gene: TRBV4-1
D gene: .
CDR3 protein: CASSATSGRDDYGYTF
CDR3 DNA: TGCGCCAGCAGCGCCACTTCAGGGCGGGACGACTATGGCTACACCTTC

clone size: .
J gene: TRBJ1-2
CDR3 length: 14
V gene: TRBV4-1
D gene: .
CDR3 protein: CASSQSSGDYGYTF
CDR3 DNA: TGCGCCAGCAGCCAATCCTCCGGGGACTATGGCTACACCTTC

clone size: .
J gene: TRBJ2-5
CDR3 length: 13
V gene: TRBV19
D gene: TRBD2
CDR3 protein: CASSPGGPGTQYF
CDR3 DNA: TGTGCCAGTAGTCCGGGGGGGCCGGGGACCCAGTACTTC

clone size: .
J gene: TRBJ2-1
CDR3 length: 14
V gene: TRBV24-1
D gene: TRBD1
CDR3 protein: CATSDAQGANEQFF
CDR3 DNA: TGTGCCACCAGTGATGCTCAGGGGGCGAATGAGCAGTTCTTC

clone size: .
J gene: TRBJ2-2
CDR3 length: 17
V gene: TRBV4-1
D gene: .
CDR3 protein: CASSSSPGTYNTGELFF
CDR3 DNA: TGCGCCAGCAGCTCCTCTCCCGGGACATATAACACCGGGGAGCTGTTTTTT

clone size: .
J gene: TRBJ2-2
CDR3 length: 16
V gene: TRBV7-2
D gene: TRBD1
CDR3 protein: CASSLVGQGAGGELFF
CDR3 DNA: TGTGCCAGCAGCTTAGTGGGACAGGGGGCCGGCGGGGAGCTGTTTTTT

clone size: .
J gene: TRBJ2-1
CDR3 length: 15
V gene: TRBV4-1
D gene: TRBD1
CDR3 protein: CASSQEGQSGNEQFF
CDR3 DNA: TGCGCCAGCAGCCAAGAGGGACAGTCCGGCAATGAGCAGTTCTTC

clone size: .
J gene: TRBJ2-4
CDR3 length: 15
V gene: TRBV2
D gene: .
CDR3 protein: CASSGNREGKNIQYF
CDR3 DNA: TGTGCCAGCAGTGGTAACAGGGAGGGCAAAAACATTCAGTACTTC

clone size: .
J gene: TRBJ2-7
CDR3 length: 16
V gene: TRBV15
D gene: TRBD2
CDR3 protein: CATSRDGLAGGYEQYF
CDR3 DNA: TGTGCCACCAGCAGAGATGGGCTAGCGGGGGGCTACGAGCAGTACTTC

clone size: few
J gene: TRBJ1-1
CDR3 length: 13
V gene: TRBV30
D gene: .
CDR3 protein: CAWNPGSNTEAFF
CDR3 DNA: TGTGCCTGGAACCCAGGGTCCAACACTGAAGCTTTCTTT

clone size: .
J gene: TRBJ2-1
CDR3 length: 15
V gene: TRBV19
D gene: .
CDR3 protein: CASSIGGGVYNEQFF
CDR3 DNA: TGTGCCAGTAGTATTGGGGGGGGCGTTTACAATGAGCAGTTCTTC

clone size: .
J gene: TRBJ1-4
CDR3 length: 13
V gene: TRBV19
D gene: TRBD1
CDR3 protein: CASRDRGSEKLFF
CDR3 DNA: TGTGCCAGTAGGGACAGGGGCAGTGAAAAACTGTTTTTT

clone size: once
J gene: TRBJ1-4
CDR3 length: 15
V gene: TRBV5-1
D gene: .
CDR3 protein: CASSLIGRANEKLFF
CDR3 DNA: TGCGCCAGCAGCTTGATCGGGCGGGCTAATGAAAAACTGTTTTTT

clone size: .
J gene: TRBJ2-3
CDR3 length: 16
V gene: TRBV12-5
D gene: TRBD2
CDR3 protein: CASGSGLAGGQDTQYF
CDR3 DNA: TGTGCTAGTGGTTCGGGACTAGCGGGGGGGCAAGATACGCAGTATTTT

clone size: .
J gene: TRBJ2-1
CDR3 length: 15
V gene: TRBV7-9
D gene: TRBD1
CDR3 protein: CASSLVGQGYNEQFF
CDR3 DNA: TGTGCCAGCAGCTTAGTCGGACAGGGCTACAATGAGCAGTTCTTC

clone size: .
J gene: TRBJ1-5
CDR3 length: 17
V gene: TRBV28
D gene: TRBD1
CDR3 protein: CASSAFGTGGNSRSQHF
CDR3 DNA: TGTGCCAGCAGCGCCTTCGGGACAGGGGGGAACAGTAGGTCCCAGCATTTT

clone size: .
J gene: TRBJ2-6
CDR3 length: 18
V gene: TRBV10-3
D gene: .
CDR3 protein: CAISEMAGAISGANVLTF
CDR3 DNA: TGTGCCATCAGTGAGATGGCGGGGGCCATATCAGGGGCCAACGTCCTGACTTTC

clone size: .
J gene: TRBJ1-6
CDR3 length: 19
V gene: TRBV2
D gene: TRBD1
CDR3 protein: CASIVDRVLMGFYNSPLHF
CDR3 DNA: TGTGCCAGCATCGTGGACAGGGTCCTTATGGGATTTTATAATTCACCCCTCCACTTT

clone size: once
J gene: TRBJ1-5
CDR3 length: 13
V gene: TRBV24-1
D gene: .
CDR3 protein: CATSGRANQPQHF
CDR3 DNA: TGTGCCACCAGTGGGAGGGCCAATCAGCCCCAGCATTTT

clone size: .
J gene: TRBJ1-4
CDR3 length: 13
V gene: TRBV6-5
D gene: .
CDR3 protein: CASSAGRYEKLFF
CDR3 DNA: TGTGCCAGCAGCGCCGGGAGATATGAAAAACTGTTTTTT

clone size: .
J gene: TRBJ1-5
CDR3 length: 15
V gene: TRBV19
D gene: TRBD1
CDR3 protein: CASTPRRTGNQPQHF
CDR3 DNA: TGTGCCAGTACCCCCCGGAGGACAGGGAATCAGCCCCAGCATTTT

clone size: .
J gene: TRBJ1-3
CDR3 length: 11
V gene: TRBV12-3/TRBV12-4
D gene: .
CDR3 protein: CASSSQGTIYF
CDR3 DNA: TGTGCCAGCAGTTCTCAGGGCACCATATATTTT